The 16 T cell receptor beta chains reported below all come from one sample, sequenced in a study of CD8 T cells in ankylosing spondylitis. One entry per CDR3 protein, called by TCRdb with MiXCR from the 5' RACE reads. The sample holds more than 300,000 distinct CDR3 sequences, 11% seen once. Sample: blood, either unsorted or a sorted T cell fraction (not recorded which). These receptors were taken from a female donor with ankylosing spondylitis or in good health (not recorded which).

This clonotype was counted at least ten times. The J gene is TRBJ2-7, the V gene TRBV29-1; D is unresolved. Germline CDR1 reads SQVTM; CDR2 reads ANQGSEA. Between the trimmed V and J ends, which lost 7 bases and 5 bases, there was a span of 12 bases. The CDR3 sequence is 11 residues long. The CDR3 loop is CSASTQHEQYF. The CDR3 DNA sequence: TGCAGCGCCTCGACCCAACACGAGCAGTACTTC.

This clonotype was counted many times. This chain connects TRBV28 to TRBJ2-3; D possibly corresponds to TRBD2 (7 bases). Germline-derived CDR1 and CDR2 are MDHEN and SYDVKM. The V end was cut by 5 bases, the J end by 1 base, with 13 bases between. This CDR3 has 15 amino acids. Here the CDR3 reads CASSTLGGGTDTQYF. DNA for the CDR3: TGTGCCAGCAGTACACTAGGGGGGGGCACAGATACGCAGTATTTT.

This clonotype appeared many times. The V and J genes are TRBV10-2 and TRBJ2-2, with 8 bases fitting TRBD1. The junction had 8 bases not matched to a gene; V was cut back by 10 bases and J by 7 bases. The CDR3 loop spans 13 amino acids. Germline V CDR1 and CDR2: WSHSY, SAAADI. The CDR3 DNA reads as TGCGCCACCAAGACAGGGGATGGCGGGGAGCTGTTTTTT. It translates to CATKTGDGGELFF.

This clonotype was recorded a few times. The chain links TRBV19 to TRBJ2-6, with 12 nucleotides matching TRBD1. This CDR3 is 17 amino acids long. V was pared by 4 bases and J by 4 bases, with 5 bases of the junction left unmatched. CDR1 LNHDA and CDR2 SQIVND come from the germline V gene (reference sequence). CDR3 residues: CASSTGQGATGANVLTF. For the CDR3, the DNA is TGTGCCAGTAGTACGGGACAGGGGGCAACCGGGGCCAACGTCCTGACTTTC. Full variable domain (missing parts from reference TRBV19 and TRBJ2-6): DGGITQSPKYLFRKEGQNVTLSCEQNLNHDAMYWYRQDPGQGLRLIYYSQIVNDFQKGDIAEGYSVSREKKESFPLTVTSAQKNPTAFYLCASSTGQGATGANVLTFGAGSRLTVL.

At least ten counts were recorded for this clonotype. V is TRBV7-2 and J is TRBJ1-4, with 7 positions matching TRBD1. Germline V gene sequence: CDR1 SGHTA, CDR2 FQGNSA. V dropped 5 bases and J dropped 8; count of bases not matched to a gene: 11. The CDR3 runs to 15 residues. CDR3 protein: CASSTQTGWGEKLFF. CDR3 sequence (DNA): TGTGCCAGCAGCACCCAGACAGGGTGGGGAGAAAAACTGTTTTTT.

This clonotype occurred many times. CDR3 in DNA: TGTGCCAGCAGTTCGACAGGGGGCAGAGAGACCCAGTACTTC. This sequence encodes CASSSTGGRETQYF. V and J are TRBV12-3 or TRBV12-4 and TRBJ2-5; 10 nucleotides match TRBD1. V dropped 4 bases and J dropped 4; count of bases not matched to a gene: 3. The CDR3 totals 14 residues.

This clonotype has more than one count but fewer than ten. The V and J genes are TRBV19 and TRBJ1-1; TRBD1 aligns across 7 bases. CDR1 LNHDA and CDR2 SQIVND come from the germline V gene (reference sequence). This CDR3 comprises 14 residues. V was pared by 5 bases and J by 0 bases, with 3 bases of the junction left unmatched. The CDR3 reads CASSADRVNTEAFF. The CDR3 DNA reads TGTGCCAGTAGTGCTGACAGGGTGAACACTGAAGCTTTCTTT. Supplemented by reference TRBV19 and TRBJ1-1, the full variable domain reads DGGITQSPKYLFRKEGQNVTLSCEQNLNHDAMYWYRQDPGQGLRLIYYSQIVNDFQKGDIAEGYSVSREKKESFPLTVTSAQKNPTAFYLCASSADRVNTEAFFGQGTRLTVV.

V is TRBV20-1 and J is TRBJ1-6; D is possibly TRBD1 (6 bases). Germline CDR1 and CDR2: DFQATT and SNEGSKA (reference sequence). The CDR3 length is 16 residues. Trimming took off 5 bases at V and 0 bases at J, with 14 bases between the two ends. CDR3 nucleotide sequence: TGCAGTGCTTTCGGGGGCTCGGGCTCCTATAATTCACCCCTCCACTTT. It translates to CSAFGGSGSYNSPLHF.

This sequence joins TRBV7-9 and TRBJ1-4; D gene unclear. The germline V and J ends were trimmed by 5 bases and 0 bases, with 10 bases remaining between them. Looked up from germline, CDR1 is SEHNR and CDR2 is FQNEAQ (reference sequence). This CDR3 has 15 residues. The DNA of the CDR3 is TGTGCCAGCAGCCTCACCGGAACAACTAATGAAAAACTGTTTTTT. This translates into CASSLTGTTNEKLFF.

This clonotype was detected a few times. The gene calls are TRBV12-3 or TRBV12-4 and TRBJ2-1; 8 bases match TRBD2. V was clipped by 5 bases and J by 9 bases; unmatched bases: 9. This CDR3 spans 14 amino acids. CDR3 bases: TGTGCCAGCAGTCCCGGGAGGGGATTGACTGAGCAGTTCTTC. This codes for CASSPGRGLTEQFF.

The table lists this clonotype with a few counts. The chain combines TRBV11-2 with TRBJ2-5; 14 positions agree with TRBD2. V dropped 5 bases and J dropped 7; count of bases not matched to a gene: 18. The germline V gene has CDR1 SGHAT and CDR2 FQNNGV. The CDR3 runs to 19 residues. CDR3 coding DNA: TGTGCCAGCAGCAAAAAACGGACTAGCGGGGGGCCTCAGATGGGGACCCAGTACTTC. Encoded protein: CASSKKRTSGGPQMGTQYF.

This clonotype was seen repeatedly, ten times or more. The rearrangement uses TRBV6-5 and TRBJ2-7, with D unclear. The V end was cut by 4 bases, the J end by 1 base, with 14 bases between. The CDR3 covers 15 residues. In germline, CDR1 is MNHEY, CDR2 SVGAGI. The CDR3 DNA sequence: TGTGCCAGCAGTTCTCCACGCCGCAGTTCCTACGAGCAGTACTTC. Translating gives CASSSPRRSSYEQYF.

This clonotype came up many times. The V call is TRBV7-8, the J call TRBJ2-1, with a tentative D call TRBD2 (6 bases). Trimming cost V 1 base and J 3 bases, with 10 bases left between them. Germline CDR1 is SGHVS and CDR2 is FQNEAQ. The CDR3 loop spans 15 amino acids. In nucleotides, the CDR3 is TGTGCCAGCAGCTTAGGCCCCGGGGGCTACAATGAGCAGTTCTTC. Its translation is CASSLGPGGYNEQFF.

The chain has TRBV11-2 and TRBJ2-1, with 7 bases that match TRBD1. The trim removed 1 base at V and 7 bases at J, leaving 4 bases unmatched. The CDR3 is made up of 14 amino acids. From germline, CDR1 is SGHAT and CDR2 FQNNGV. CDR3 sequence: CASSLAIQGNEQFF. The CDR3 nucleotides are TGTGCCAGCAGCTTAGCGATACAGGGGAATGAGCAGTTCTTC.

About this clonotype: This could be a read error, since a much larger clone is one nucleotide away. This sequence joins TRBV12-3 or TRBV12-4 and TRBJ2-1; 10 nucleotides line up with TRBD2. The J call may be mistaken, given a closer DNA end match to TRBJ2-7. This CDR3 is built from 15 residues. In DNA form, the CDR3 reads TGTGCCAGCAGCCCGAGCGGGGGGGGTTACAATGAGCAGTACTTC. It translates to CASSPSGGGYNEQYF.

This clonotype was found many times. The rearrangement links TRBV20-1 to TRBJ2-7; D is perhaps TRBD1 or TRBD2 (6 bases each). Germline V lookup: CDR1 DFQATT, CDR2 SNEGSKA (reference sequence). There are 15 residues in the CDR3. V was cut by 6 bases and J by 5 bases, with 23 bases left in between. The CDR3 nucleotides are TGCAGTGCCGCCGAGGGGGGCGCCTGGGGCCACGAGCAGTACTTC. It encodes CSAAEGGAWGHEQYF.